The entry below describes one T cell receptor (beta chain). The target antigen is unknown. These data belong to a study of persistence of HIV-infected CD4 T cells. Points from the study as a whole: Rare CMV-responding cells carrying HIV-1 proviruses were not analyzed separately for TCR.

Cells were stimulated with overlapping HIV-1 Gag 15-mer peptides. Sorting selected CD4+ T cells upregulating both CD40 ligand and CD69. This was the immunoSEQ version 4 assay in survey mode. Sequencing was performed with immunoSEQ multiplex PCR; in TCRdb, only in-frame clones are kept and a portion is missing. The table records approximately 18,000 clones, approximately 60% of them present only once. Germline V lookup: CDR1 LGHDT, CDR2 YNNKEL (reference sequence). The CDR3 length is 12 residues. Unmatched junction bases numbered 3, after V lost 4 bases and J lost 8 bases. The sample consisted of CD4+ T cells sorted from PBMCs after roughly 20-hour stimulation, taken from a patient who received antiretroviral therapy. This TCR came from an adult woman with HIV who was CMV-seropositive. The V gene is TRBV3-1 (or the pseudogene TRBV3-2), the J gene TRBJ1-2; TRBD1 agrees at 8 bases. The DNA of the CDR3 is TGTGCCAGCAGCCCTTGGACAGGGGGCTACACCTTC. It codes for CASSPWTGGYTF.